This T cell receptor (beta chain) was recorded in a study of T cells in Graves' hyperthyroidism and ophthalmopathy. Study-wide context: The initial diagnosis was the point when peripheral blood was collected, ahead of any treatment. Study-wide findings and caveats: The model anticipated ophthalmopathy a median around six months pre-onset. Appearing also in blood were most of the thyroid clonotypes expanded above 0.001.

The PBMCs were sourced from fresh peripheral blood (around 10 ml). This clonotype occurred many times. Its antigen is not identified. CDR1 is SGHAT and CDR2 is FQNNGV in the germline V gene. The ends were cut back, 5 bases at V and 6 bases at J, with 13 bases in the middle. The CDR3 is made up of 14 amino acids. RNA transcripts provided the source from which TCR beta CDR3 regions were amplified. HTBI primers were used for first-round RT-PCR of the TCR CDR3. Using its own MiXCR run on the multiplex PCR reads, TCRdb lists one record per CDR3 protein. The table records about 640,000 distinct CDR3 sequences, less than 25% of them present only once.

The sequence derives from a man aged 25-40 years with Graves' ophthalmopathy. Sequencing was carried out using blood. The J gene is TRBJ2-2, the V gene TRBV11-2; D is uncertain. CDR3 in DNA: TGTGCCAGCAGCCGAATTAGTAACCCCGGGGAGCTGTTTTTT. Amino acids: CASSRISNPGELFF.